This T cell receptor (beta chain) was sequenced during a study of blood T cells in healthy people across ages. In this sample, this clonotype turned up many times. The V gene end was trimmed by 7 bases and the J gene end by 3 bases; junction bases not matched to a gene: 9. Germline CDR1 and CDR2: LNHDA and SQIVND (reference sequence). The CDR3 loop spans 15 amino acids. A second 7 to 11 cycle PCR used barcoded and J-beta primers. In TCRdb, the 5' RACE reads were re-called with MiXCR into one record per CDR3 protein. Of hundreds of thousands of distinct CDR3 sequences in the sample, under 65% were seen once.

The source material was blood. The rearrangement uses TRBV19 and TRBJ1-2; 9 bases match TRBD1. The receptor comes from an elderly woman in good health. The CDR3 region is CASNPDGQGYYGYTF. In nucleotides, the CDR3 is TGTGCCAGTAACCCAGATGGACAGGGGTACTATGGCTACACCTTC.